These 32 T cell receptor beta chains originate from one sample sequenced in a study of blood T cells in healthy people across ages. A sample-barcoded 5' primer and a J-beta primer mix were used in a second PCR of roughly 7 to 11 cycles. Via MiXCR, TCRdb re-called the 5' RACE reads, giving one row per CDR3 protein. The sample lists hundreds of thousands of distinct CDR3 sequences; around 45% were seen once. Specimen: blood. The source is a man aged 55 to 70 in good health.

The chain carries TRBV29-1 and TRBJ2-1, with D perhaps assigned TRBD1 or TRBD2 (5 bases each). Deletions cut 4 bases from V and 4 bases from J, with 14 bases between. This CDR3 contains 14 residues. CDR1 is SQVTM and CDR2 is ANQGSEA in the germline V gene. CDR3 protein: CSVGRELRYNEQFF. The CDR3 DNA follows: TGCAGCGTTGGCAGGGAGTTGCGGTACAATGAGCAGTTCTTC.

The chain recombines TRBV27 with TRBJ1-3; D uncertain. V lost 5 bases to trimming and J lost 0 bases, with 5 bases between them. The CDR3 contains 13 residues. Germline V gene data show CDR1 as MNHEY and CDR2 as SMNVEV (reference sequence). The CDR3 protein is CASSPGSGNTIYF. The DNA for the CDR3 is TGTGCCAGCAGTCCAGGCTCTGGAAACACCATATATTTT.

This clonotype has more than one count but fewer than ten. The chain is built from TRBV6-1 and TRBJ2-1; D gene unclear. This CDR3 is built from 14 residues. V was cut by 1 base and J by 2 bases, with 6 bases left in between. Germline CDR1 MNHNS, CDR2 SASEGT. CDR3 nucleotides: TGTGCCAGCAGTGAAGGGACGGCCTACAATGAGCAGTTCTTC. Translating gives CASSEGTAYNEQFF.

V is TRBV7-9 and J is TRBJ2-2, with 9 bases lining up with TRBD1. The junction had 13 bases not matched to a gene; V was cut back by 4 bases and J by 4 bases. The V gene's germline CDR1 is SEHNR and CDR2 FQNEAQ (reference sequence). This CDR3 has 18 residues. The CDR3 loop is CASSSIRDRAASTGELFF. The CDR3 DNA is TGTGCCAGCAGCTCAATTAGGGACAGGGCGGCGAGCACCGGGGAGCTGTTTTTT.

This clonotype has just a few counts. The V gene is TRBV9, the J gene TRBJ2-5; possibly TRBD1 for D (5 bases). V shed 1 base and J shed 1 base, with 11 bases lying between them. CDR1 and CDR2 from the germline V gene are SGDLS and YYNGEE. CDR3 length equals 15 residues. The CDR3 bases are TGTGCCAGCAGCGTACAGGGAACTACCCAAGAGACCCAGTACTTC. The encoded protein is CASSVQGTTQETQYF. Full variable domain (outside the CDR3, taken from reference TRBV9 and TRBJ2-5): DSGVTQTPKHLITATGQRVTLRCSPRSGDLSVYWYQQSLDQGLQFLIQYYNGEERAKGNILERFSAQQFPDLHSELNLSSLELGDSALYFCASSVQGTTQETQYFGPGTRLLVL.

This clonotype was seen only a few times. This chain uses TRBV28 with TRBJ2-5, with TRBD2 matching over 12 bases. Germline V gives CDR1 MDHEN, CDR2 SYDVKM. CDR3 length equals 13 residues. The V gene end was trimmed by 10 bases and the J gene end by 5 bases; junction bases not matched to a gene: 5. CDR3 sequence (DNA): TGTGCCACCCTAGCGGGGGGGCGGGAGACCCAGTACTTC. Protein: CATLAGGRETQYF.

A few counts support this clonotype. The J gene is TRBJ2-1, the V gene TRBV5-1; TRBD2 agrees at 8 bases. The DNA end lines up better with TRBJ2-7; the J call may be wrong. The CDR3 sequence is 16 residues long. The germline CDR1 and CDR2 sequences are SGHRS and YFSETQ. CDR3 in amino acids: CASSLDGSGIYNEQYF. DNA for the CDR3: TGCGCCAGCAGCTTGGATGGTAGCGGGATATACAATGAGCAGTACTTC.

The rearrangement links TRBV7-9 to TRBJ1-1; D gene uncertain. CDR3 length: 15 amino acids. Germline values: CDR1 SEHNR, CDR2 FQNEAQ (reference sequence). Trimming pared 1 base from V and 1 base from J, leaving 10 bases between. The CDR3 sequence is CASSLEPVGNTEAFF. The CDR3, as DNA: TGTGCCAGCAGCTTAGAGCCGGTCGGGAACACTGAAGCTTTCTTT.

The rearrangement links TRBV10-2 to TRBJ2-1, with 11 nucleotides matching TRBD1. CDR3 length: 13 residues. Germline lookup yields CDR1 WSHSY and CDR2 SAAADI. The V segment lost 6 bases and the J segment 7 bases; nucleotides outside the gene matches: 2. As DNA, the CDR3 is TGCGCCAGCAGCGGACAGGGGGCGAATGAGCAGTTCTTC. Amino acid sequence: CASSGQGANEQFF.

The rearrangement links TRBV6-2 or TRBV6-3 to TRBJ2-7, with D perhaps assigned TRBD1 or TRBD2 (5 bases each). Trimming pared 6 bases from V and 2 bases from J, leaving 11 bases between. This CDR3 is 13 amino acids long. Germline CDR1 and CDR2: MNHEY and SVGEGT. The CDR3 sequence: CASRMGPAYEQYF. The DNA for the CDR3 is TGTGCCAGCAGGATGGGACCAGCCTACGAGCAGTACTTC.

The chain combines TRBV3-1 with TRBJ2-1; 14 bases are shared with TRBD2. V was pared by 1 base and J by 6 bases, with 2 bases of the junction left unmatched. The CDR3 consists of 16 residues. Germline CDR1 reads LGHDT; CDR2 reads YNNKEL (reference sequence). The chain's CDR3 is CASSQGLAGGFNEQFF. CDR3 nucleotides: TGTGCCAGCAGCCAAGGACTAGCGGGGGGGTTCAATGAGCAGTTCTTC.

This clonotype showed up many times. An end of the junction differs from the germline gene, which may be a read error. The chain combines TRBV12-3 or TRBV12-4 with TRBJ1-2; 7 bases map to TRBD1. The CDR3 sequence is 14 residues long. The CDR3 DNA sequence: TGTGCCAGCAGCTTAGGGGGCGTCGGGTATGGCTACACCTTC. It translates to CASSLGGVGYGYTF.

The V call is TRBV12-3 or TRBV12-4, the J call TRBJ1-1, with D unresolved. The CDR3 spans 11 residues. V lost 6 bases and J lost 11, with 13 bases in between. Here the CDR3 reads CASSEGRRAFF. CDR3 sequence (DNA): TGTGCCAGCAGCGAAGGAAGAAGGGCTTTCTTT.

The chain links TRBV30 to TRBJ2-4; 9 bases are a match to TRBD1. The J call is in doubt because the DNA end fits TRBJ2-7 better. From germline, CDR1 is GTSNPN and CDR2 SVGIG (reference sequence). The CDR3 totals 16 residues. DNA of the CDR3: TGTGCCTGGAGTGTAGGTTACGGGACAGGGACCTACGAGCAGTACTTC. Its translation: CAWSVGYGTGTYEQYF.

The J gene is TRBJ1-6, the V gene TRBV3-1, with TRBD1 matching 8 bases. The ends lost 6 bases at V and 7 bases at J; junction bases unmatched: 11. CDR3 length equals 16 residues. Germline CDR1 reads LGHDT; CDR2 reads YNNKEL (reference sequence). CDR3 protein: CASRKETGTGNSPLHF. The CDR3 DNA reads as TGTGCCAGCAGAAAAGAGACCGGGACAGGCAATTCACCCCTCCACTTT.

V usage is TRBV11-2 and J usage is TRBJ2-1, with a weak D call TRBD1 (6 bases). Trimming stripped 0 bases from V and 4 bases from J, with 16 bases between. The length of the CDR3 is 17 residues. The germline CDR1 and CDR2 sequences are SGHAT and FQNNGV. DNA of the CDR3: TGTGCCAGCAGCTTAGATTATCGGCAGGGGAGTTACAATGAGCAGTTCTTC. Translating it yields CASSLDYRQGSYNEQFF.

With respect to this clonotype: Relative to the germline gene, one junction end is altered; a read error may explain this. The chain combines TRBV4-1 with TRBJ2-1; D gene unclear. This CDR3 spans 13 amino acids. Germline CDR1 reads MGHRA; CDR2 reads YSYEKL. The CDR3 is CASSQTSFNEQFF. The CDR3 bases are TGCGCCAGCAGCCAGACGTCCTTCAATGAGCAGTTCTTC.

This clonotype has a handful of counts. CDR3 loop: CASSDQGQGRTDTQYF. For the CDR3, the DNA is TGTGCCAGCAGTGACCAGGGACAGGGCCGCACAGATACGCAGTATTTT. V gene TRBV25-1 combines with J gene TRBJ2-3, with 9 bases aligning to TRBD1. CDR3 length: 16 residues. CDR1 and CDR2 (germline): MGHDK, SYGVNS. The ends lost 3 bases at V and 1 base at J; junction bases unmatched: 5.

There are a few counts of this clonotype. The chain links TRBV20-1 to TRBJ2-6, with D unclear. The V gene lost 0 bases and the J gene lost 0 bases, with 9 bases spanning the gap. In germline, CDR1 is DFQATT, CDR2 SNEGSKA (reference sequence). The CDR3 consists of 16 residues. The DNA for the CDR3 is TGCAGTGCTAGAGATTCAAGGGTCTCTGGGGCCAACGTCCTGACTTTC. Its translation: CSARDSRVSGANVLTF.

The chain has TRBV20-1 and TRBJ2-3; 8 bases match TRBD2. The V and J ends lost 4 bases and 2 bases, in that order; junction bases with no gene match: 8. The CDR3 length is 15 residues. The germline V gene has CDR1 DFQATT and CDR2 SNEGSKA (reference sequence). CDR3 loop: CSAIQAGDNTDTQYF. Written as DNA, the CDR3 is TGCAGTGCTATACAAGCGGGGGACAACACAGATACGCAGTATTTT.

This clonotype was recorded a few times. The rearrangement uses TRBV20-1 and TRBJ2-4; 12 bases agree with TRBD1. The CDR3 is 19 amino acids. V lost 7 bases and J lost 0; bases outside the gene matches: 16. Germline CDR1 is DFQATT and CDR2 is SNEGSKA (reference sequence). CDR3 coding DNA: TGCAGTGTGAGGGGGACAGGGGGCCGAGGGGGACTAGCCAAAAACATTCAGTACTTC. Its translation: CSVRGTGGRGGLAKNIQYF.

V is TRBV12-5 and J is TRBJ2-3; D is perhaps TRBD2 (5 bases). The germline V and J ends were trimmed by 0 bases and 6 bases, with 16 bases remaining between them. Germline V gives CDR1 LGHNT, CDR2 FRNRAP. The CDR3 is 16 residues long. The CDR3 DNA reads TGTGCTAGTGGTTTGGTACTAAGCGAGGGCGCCGATACGCAGTATTTT. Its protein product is CASGLVLSEGADTQYF.

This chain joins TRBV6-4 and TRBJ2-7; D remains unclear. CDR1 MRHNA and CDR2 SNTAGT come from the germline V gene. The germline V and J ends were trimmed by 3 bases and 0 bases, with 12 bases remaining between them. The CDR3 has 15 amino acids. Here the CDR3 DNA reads TGTGCCAGCAGTGATGAGCAGGCCAGCTCCTACGAGCAGTACTTC. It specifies CASSDEQASSYEQYF.

In DNA, the CDR3 is TGTGCCAGCAGTGAATCTCGGGGCTACTACAATGAGCAGTTCTTC. Translated, it gives CASSESRGYYNEQFF. The chain combines TRBV25-1 with TRBJ2-1, with D perhaps assigned TRBD1 or TRBD2 (5 bases each). The CDR3 spans 15 residues. V was shortened by 1 base and J by 3 bases, with 10 bases between the two germline ends. Per germline, CDR1 MGHDK and CDR2 SYGVNS.

CDR3 loop: CASSQGGRQHYGYTF. The DNA for the CDR3 is TGTGCCAGCAGCCAAGGTGGGCGGCAGCACTATGGCTACACCTTC. The chain has TRBV14 and TRBJ1-2; D not resolved. The CDR3 totals 15 residues. Per germline, CDR1 SGHDN and CDR2 FVKESK. Trimming removed 1 base from V and 3 bases from J, with 12 bases in between. The full variable domain, with the rest looked up from reference TRBV14 and TRBJ1-2, is EAGVTQFPSHSVIEKGQTVTLRCDPISGHDNLYWYRRVMGKEIKFLLHFVKESKQDESGMPNNRFLAERTGGTYSTLKVQPAELEDSGVYFCASSQGGRQHYGYTFGSGTRLTVV.

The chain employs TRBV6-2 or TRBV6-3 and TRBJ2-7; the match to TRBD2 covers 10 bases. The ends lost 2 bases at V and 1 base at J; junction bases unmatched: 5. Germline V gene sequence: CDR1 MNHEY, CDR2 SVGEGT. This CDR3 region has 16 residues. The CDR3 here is CASSYGGTSASYEQYF. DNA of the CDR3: TGTGCCAGCAGTTACGGGGGGACTAGCGCTTCCTACGAGCAGTACTTC.

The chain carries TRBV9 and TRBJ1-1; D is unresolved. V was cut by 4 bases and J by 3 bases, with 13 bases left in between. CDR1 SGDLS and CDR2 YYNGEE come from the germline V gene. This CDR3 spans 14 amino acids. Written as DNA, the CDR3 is TGTGCCAGCAGCCCCGCTGCGGTTGACACTGAAGCTTTCTTT. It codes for CASSPAAVDTEAFF.

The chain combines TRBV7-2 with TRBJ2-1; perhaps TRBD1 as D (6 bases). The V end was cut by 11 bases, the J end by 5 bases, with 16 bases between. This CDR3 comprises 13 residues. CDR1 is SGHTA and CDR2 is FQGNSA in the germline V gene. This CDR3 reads CASRRDRNNEQFF. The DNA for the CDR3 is TGTGCCTCCCGGAGAGACAGGAACAATGAGCAGTTCTTC.

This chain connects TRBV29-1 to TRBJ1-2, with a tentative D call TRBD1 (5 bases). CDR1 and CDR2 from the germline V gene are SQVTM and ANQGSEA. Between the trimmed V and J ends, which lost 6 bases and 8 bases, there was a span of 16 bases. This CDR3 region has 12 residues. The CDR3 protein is CSVPVQGQGYTF. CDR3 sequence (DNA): TGCAGCGTCCCTGTCCAGGGCCAGGGCTACACCTTC.

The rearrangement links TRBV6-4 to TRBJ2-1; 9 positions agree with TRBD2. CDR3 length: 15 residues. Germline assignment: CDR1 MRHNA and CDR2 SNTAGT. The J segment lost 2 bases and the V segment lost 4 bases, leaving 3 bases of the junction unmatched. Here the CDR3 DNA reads TGTGCCAGCAGTGGCCGCGGGGGGGCCTACAATGAGCAGTTCTTC. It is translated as CASSGRGGAYNEQFF.

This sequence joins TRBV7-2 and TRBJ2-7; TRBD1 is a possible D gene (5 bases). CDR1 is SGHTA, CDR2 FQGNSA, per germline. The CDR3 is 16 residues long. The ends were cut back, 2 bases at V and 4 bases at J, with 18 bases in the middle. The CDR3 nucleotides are TGTGCCAGCAGCTTAACAGACAGCCACGGAACGTACGAGCAGTACTTC. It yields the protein CASSLTDSHGTYEQYF.

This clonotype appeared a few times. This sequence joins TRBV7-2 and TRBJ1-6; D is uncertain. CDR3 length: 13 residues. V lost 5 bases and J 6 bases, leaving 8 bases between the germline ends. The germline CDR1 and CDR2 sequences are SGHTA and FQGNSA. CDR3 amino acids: CASSPFGNSPLHF. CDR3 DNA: TGTGCCAGCAGCCCCTTCGGTAATTCACCCCTCCACTTT.